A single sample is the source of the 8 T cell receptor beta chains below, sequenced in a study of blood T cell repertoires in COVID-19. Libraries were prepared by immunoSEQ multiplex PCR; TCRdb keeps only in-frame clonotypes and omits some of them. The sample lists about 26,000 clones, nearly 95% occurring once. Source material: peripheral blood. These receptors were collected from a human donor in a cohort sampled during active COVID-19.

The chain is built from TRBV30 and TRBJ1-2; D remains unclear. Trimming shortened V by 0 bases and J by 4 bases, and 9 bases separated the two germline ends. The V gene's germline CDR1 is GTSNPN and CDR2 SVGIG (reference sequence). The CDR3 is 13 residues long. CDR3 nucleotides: TGTGCCTGGAGTGTATCCCCACTCTATGGCTACACCTTC. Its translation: CAWSVSPLYGYTF.

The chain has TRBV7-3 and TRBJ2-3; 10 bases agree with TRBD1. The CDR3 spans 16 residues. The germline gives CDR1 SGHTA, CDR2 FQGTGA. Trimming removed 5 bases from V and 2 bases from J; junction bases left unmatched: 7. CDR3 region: CASSRLDRGLTDTQYF. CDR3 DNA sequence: TGTGCCAGCAGCCGCCTAGACAGGGGGCTCACAGATACGCAGTATTTT.

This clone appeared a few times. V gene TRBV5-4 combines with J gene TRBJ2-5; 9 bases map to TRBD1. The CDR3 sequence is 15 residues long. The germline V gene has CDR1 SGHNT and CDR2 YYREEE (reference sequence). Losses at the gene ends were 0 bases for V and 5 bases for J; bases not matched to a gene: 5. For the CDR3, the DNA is TGTGCCAGCAGCTTGGCGGGGACAGGGCTGGAGACCCAGTACTTC. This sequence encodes CASSLAGTGLETQYF.

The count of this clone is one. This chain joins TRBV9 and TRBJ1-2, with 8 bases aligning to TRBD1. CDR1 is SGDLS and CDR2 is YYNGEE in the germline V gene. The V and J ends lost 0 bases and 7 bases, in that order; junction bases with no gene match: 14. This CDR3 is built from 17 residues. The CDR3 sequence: CASSVGPGGASAGGYTF. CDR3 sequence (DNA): TGTGCCAGCAGCGTAGGGCCAGGGGGCGCTTCTGCAGGTGGCTACACCTTC.

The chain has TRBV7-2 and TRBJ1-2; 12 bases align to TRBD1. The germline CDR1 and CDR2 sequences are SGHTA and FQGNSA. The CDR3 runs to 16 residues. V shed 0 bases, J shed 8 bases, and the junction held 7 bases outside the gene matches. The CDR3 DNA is TGTGCCAGCAGCTTAGCTCCGGGACAGGGGGCATTGGGCTACACCTTC. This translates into CASSLAPGQGALGYTF.

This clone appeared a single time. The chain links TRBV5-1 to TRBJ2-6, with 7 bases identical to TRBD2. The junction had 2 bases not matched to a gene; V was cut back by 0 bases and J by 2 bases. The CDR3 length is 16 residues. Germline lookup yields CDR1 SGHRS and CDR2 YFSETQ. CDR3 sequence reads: CASSLAAGAGANVLTF. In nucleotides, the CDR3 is TGCGCCAGCAGCTTGGCCGCGGGGGCTGGGGCCAACGTCCTGACTTTC.

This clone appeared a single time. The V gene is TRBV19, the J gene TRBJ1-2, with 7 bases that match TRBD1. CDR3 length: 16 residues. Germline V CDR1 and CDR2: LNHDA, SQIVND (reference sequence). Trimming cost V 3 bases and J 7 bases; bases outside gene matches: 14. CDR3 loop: CASSMEDRQGPPGYTF. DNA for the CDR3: TGTGCCAGTAGTATGGAGGATCGACAGGGCCCCCCTGGCTACACCTTC.

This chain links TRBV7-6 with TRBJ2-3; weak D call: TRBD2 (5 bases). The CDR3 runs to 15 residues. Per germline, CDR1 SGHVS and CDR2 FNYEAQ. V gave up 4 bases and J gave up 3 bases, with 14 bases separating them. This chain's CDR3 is CASSSGKRSTDTQYF. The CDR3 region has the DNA TGTGCCAGCAGCTCCGGGAAGCGATCGACAGATACGCAGTATTTT.